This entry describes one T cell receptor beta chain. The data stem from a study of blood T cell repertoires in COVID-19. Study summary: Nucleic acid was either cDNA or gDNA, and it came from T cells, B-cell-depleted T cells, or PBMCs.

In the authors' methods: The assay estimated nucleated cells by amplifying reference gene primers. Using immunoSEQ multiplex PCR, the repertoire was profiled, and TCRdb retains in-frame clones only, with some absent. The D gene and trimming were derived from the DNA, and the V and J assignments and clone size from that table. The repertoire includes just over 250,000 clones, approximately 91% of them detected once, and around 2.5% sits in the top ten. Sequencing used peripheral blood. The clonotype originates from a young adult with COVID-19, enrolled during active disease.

The CDR3 DNA sequence: TGTGCCAGCAGTAAACTAGCGGGAGGTCAGGGAACCTACAATGAGCAGTTCTTC. Protein: CASSKLAGGQGTYNEQFF. The chain carries TRBV6-2 or TRBV6-3 and TRBJ2-1; 12 nucleotides line up with TRBD2. V trimming: 5 bases; J trimming: 2 bases; junction bases outside the gene matches: 10. The CDR3 totals 18 residues. Germline V lookup: CDR1 MNHEY, CDR2 SVGEGT.